Below are 18 T cell receptor beta chains sequenced from a single sample in a study of blood T cells in healthy people across ages (dated by TCRdb to 2013 to 2016). The method was 5' RACE. A second PCR of roughly 6 to 11 cycles was run with a J-beta primer mix and a sample-barcoded 5' primer. TCRdb reran the public reads through fastp at Q25 and MiXCR, keeping productive beta chains. Rows are unified per CDR3 protein, each entry keeping the most common DNA and genes. The sample has 1.8 million or so distinct CDR3 sequences on record, approximately 39% of them singletons. Of the sample, 23% falls within the top ten clones. Specimen: blood. All receptors derive from a human donor in good health.

The chain has TRBV7-2 and TRBJ2-4; perhaps TRBD2 as D (6 bases). The tail of the sequence fits TRBJ2-7 better, so the J call may be wrong. This CDR3 comprises 15 residues. Germline CDR1 is SGHTA and CDR2 is FQGNSA. CDR3 amino acids: CASSLEAGAGYEQYF. The DNA of the CDR3 is TGTGCCAGCAGCTTAGAGGCTGGGGCGGGATACGAGCAGTACTTC.

A word on this clonotype: An end of the junction differs from the germline gene, which may be a read error. This chain links TRBV28 with TRBJ2-3, with 9 bases that match TRBD2. The CDR3 spans 16 residues. The germline V gene has CDR1 MDHEN and CDR2 SYDVKM. The CDR3 sequence: CVSGSSPSGGTDTQYF. In DNA, the CDR3 is TGTGTCAGCGGGTCCTCTCCTAGCGGGGGCACAGATACGCAGTATTTT.

The chain uses TRBV27 and TRBJ2-4; D is possibly TRBD1 (6 bases). Near its end, the DNA agrees better with TRBJ2-7, so the J call may be wrong. The CDR3 is 13 residues long. Germline lookup yields CDR1 MNHEY and CDR2 SMNVEV (reference sequence). CDR3 DNA: TGTGCCAGCAGTCCAGGGGTCTGGAACGAGCAGTACTTC. It translates to CASSPGVWNEQYF.

This clonotype has only one observation. This chain joins TRBV7-2 and TRBJ1-2, with D unresolved. Germline V gives CDR1 SGHTA, CDR2 FQGNSA. V gave up 5 bases and J gave up 6 bases, with 13 bases separating them. The CDR3 length is 13 residues. Written as DNA, the CDR3 is TGTGCCAGCAGCGAAACAACTTTCCATGGCTACACCTTC. Translating it yields CASSETTFHGYTF. The whole variable domain, remainder taken from reference TRBV7-2 and TRBJ1-2, is GAGVSQSPSNKVTEKGKDVELRCDPISGHTALYWYRQSLGQGLEFLIYFQGNSAPDKSGLPSDRFSAERTGGSVSTLTIQRTQQEDSAVYLCASSETTFHGYTFGSGTRLTVV.

Here the CDR3 DNA reads TGCAGTGCTAGAAGTCCCCGCGGGGGGCGCTGCTACGAGCAGTACTTC. It translates to CSARSPRGGRCYEQYF. The chain has TRBV20-1 and TRBJ2-4, with 8 bases that match TRBD2. The better agreement between TRBJ2-7 and the DNA end casts doubt on the J call. The CDR3 extends over 16 amino acids. Per germline, CDR1 DFQATT and CDR2 SNEGSKA (reference sequence).

This chain connects TRBV5-1 to TRBJ2-7; TRBD1 matches 8 bases. The germline CDR1 and CDR2 sequences are SGHRS and YFSETQ. J was trimmed by 0 bases and V by 1 base; bases with no gene match: 6. The CDR3 covers 16 residues. CDR3 amino acids: CASSLWGQATSYEQYF. DNA of the CDR3: TGCGCCAGCAGCTTGTGGGGACAGGCGACCTCCTACGAGCAGTACTTC.

The J gene is TRBJ2-4, the V gene TRBV4-3; D is undetermined. The germline gives CDR1 LGHNA, CDR2 YSLEER. The length of the CDR3 is 16 residues. The ends were cut back, 4 bases at V and 4 bases at J, with 17 bases in the middle. CDR3 coding DNA: TGCGCCAGCAGCCTCCACACCAACCAGGAGAAAAACATTCAGTACTTC. The encoded protein is CASSLHTNQEKNIQYF.

This clonotype was seen a few times. This sequence joins TRBV27 and TRBJ1-5; 9 nucleotides line up with TRBD1. The CDR3 spans 15 residues. The V segment lost 7 bases and the J segment 7 bases; nucleotides outside the gene matches: 11. The germline V gene has CDR1 MNHEY and CDR2 SMNVEV (reference sequence). The CDR3: CASKRQGEGSQPQHF. The CDR3 DNA reads TGTGCCAGCAAGAGACAGGGGGAAGGATCGCAGCCCCAGCATTTT.

This clonotype was detected only a few times. The junction does not match germline at one end; this may be a read error. The J gene is TRBJ2-3, the V gene TRBV29-1; 8 nucleotides line up with TRBD1. This CDR3 spans 14 amino acids. The germline V gene has CDR1 SQVTM and CDR2 ANQGSEA. DNA of the CDR3: TGCGGCGTTCAGGGGGCGCAGGCCACAGATACGCAGTATTTT. Translated: CGVQGAQATDTQYF.

V usage is TRBV7-9 and J usage is TRBJ1-2; TRBD1 might be the D (5 bases). V gave up 6 bases and J gave up 8 bases, with 28 bases separating them. This CDR3 is 17 amino acids long. CDR1 is SEHNR, CDR2 FQNEAQ, per germline (reference sequence). In DNA form, the CDR3 reads TGTGCCAGCAGTCTGACTATGGGGGGAAGTCGCCAAGGGGGCTACACCTTC. Translating it yields CASSLTMGGSRQGGYTF.

Notes on this clonotype: The junction shows a germline mismatch at one end, possibly a read error. J is TRBJ2-2 and V is TRBV7-2; 9 bases map to TRBD2. Germline V gene lookup returns CDR1 SGHTA and CDR2 FQGNSA. This CDR3 is 16 amino acids long. The CDR3 nucleotides read TGTGCCAGCAGTTTAGCGCCGACTAGCGGTACCGGGGGGCTGTTTTTT. It encodes CASSLAPTSGTGGLFF.

This clonotype turned up a few times. This sequence joins TRBV28 and TRBJ2-4, with 8 bases aligning to TRBD1. The DNA end is more similar to TRBJ2-7, so the J call may be wrong. The germline CDR1 and CDR2 sequences are MDHEN and SYDVKM. The CDR3 extends over 17 amino acids. The DNA for the CDR3 is TGTGCCAGCAGTTTAACCCCCCCAGGGGGCGAAGGGAACGAGCAGTACTTC. Residues: CASSLTPPGGEGNEQYF.

The chain is built from TRBV7-2 and TRBJ2-3, with unresolved D. Germline CDR1 SGHTA, CDR2 FQGNSA. CDR3 length: 15 residues. V was cut by 5 bases and J by 5 bases, with 17 bases left in between. The DNA for the CDR3 is TGTGCCAGCAGCCTGCTAGGGCTCTCAAGAGATACGCAGTATTTT. It specifies CASSLLGLSRDTQYF.

This clonotype has more than one count but fewer than ten. V gene TRBV2 combines with J gene TRBJ1-2, with 8 bases that match TRBD1. The ends lost 8 bases at V and 4 bases at J; junction bases unmatched: 15. The germline V gene has CDR1 SNHLY and CDR2 FYNNEI. CDR3 length: 16 amino acids. The CDR3 DNA is TGTGCCAGCGAGGGGCAGGGGGCGCAGGATCTCTATGGCTACACCTTC. Its protein product is CASEGQGAQDLYGYTF.

This clonotype appeared a few times. The chain joins TRBV27 to TRBJ2-7; D perhaps matches TRBD2 (5 bases). CDR1 is MNHEY, CDR2 SMNVEV, per germline (reference sequence). The CDR3 runs to 15 residues. Trimming shortened V by 6 bases and J by 0 bases, and 15 bases separated the two germline ends. The CDR3 DNA follows: TGTGCCAGCAGGTCGGAGGACGCCAACTCCTACGAGCAGTACTTC. It encodes CASRSEDANSYEQYF.

For this clonotype: A read error may produce the germline difference seen at one junction end. The J gene is TRBJ2-2, the V gene TRBV30, with TRBD1 as a possible D gene (5 bases). Per the germline V gene, CDR1 is GTSNPN and CDR2 is SVGIG (reference sequence). The CDR3 has 10 residues. The CDR3 coding sequence is TGTGCTTGGAAGGGGGGGGAGCTGTTTTTT. Translation: CAWKGGELFF.

The V call is TRBV12-3 or TRBV12-4, the J call TRBJ2-3; D is possibly TRBD1 (5 bases). With 3 bases removed from V and 14 bases from J, the gap between germline ends came to 18 bases. This CDR3 contains 13 residues. The CDR3 DNA is TGTGCCAGCAGTTTGGGGCTAGATGGCGGTGGGTATTTT. It encodes CASSLGLDGGGYF.

The sample holds a few counts of this clonotype. J is TRBJ2-1 and V is TRBV5-1, with 10 bases that match TRBD2. V lost 4 bases and J lost 3; bases outside the gene matches: 10. Per germline, CDR1 SGHRS and CDR2 YFSETQ. The CDR3 has 17 residues. DNA for the CDR3: TGCGCCAGCAGCCAAATCATAGCGGGGGGTATCTACAATGAGCAGTTCTTC. Translation: CASSQIIAGGIYNEQFF.